This entry describes one T cell receptor (beta chain). No cognate antigen has been identified for it. No much larger clonotype is one base removed from it; base qualities were not supplied. Sequences SGHTA (CDR1) and FQGNSA (CDR2) are obtained from the germline V gene. The CDR3 runs 16 amino acids, cysteine and phenylalanine included. The CDR3 DNA has 48 bases and is translated from base 1. V loses 0 bases, J loses 0 bases, and the germline ends lie 11 bases apart. The source of the sample is a study of T cell repertoires in cytomegalovirus infection (dated by TCRdb to the late 2010s). Concerning the study at large: The peptide stimulations were aimed at well-studied HLA-B-restricted epitopes as well as recently identified HLA-C-restricted CMV epitopes, whose presentation resists viral immunomodulation. The HLA type of each donor mattered for the analysis, because public TCR beta signatures pointed to carriage of CMV infection along with the matching HLA type.

The investigation overall reported the following: The ex vivo response was dominated by HLA-C-restricted CMV-specific TCR beta clonotypes, which also provided the single most frequent clonotype in two of eight donors. Cumulative frequency of public TCR beta family members discriminated carriers of CMV infection plus the relevant HLA type in this cohort and an independent approximately 400-donor cohort.

TCRdb names Illumina HiSeq 1500 as the instrument used. The raw public data were reprocessed by TCRdb itself: fastp quality trimming at Q25, MiXCR clonotype calling, in-frame beta chains only. Identical CDR3 protein sequences are pooled into one entry, listed with their most common genes and DNA. This sample has 450,000 to 600,000 distinct CDR3 sequences in its table, and under 45% of those were observed once. About 45% of the sample lies in the top ten. In the paper's terms, the treatment or condition label means: in vitro stimulation with specific CMV peptide epitopes to enrich CMV-specific T cells.

The input for sequencing was cultured PBMCs, taken from culture after CMV antigen stimulation. The chain links TRBV7-2 with TRBJ1-1; no D gene can be assigned with confidence. The receptor was derived from a human donor in good health (CMV status not recorded). Some clones in this sample may be carry-over from other donors' samples. CDR3 reads: CASSLASGAMNTEAFF. The DNA sequence is TGTGCCAGCAGCTTAGCGTCTGGAGCAATGAACACTGAAGCTTTCTTT. The reference TRBV7-2 and TRBJ1-1 proteins fill in what lies around the CDR3, so the full variable domain reads GAGVSQSPSNKVTEKGKDVELRCDPISGHTALYWYRQSLGQGLEFLIYFQGNSAPDKSGLPSDRFSAERTGGSVSTLTIQRTQQEDSAVYLCASSLASGAMNTEAFFGQGTRLTVV.